This TCR beta chain came from a study of shared T cell receptors in the human thymus (dated by TCRdb to the early 2020s). The study in broad terms: The study examined how self-reactive, shared T-cell receptor alpha chains are generated in the human thymus.

In the germline V gene (reference sequence), CDR1 corresponds to LNHDA and CDR2 to SQIVND. Trimming at the junction amounts to 6 bases on V and 1 base on J, and the germline ends lie 9 bases apart. The CDR3 has 13 amino acids, counting the end cysteine and phenylalanine. The CDR3 DNA has 39 bases and is translated from base 1. Library preparation employed the immunoSEQ multiplex PCR assay. TCRdb stores this immuneACCESS table with in-frame sequences only. Part of the clones is absent; in the studies checked, under half of the shortfall reflects unresolved V genes, and no reason is known for the rest. This sample is represented by approximately 580,000 clones; about four fifths of them were singletons. Of the sample, 0.013% falls within the top ten clones. This clone has just a few counts. Its binding antigen is unknown. Base-call qualities are not available, and no considerably larger clone is one nucleotide away.

The data were also submitted as part of a second study, on human thymus T cells. Reported in the second study: The donors were immunologically healthy infants in Finland who had open corrective cardiac surgery for congenital heart defects. Thymus tissue was collected as surgical resects that were removed during corrective cardiac surgery. Usage of V and J gene segments appeared to be biased in both the thymic and the peripheral blood repertoires. Highly overlapping thymic TCR repertoires among unrelated individuals were reported in the related research. The study described the TCR alpha and beta repertoires in fewer than 10 infant thymus samples and a few matching peripheral blood samples. Donor ages ranging from about 6 to 244 days were recorded, and a handful of male and a couple of female infants were included in the cohort. After being mechanically released from the tissue, thymocytes were kept at -70 degrees C in pellets of about 8.5-32 million cells. A QIAsymphony instrument was used to extract genomic DNA from frozen cell pellets. TCRB and TCRAD loci were amplified from a standardized quantity of quality-controlled genomic DNA using the immunoSEQ multiplex PCR assay. Amplicons spanned the V(D)J region at a length sufficient to cover the CDR3 and identify V and J genes. Through the commercial immunoSEQ service, the amplicons were sequenced on an Illumina platform. Primer bias and sequencing errors were corrected as previously described, and TCRAD and TCRB were defined on the basis of the IMGT database. immunoSEQ Analyzer 3.0 and VDJTools were used for repertoire analysis, which covered basic statistics, V/J segment usage, diversity estimates, rarefaction and pairwise overlap. Diversity was estimated using the Chao1, ChaoE, Efron-Thisted, Shannon and inverse Simpson indices, and was also estimated on datasets down-sampled to the size of the smallest sample. Repertoire overlap was determined by strict matching of CDR3 nucleotide sequence, V gene and J gene, and Jaccard-based multidimensional scaling clustering was applied. On average, thymus samples gave hundreds of thousands of unique TCRB clonotypes, whereas blood samples gave about 84,000.

The clonotype comes from a boy under two years old with a congenital heart defect. Donor details come from another sample of the same person, matched by shared clones. The chain links TRBV19 with TRBJ1-1; the D gene is perhaps TRBD1, from 5 matching bases. Sequenced material: thymocytes. The nucleotide sequence reads as follows: TGTGCCAGTAGCCTTCAGGGGAACACTGAAGCTTTCTTT. Its protein product is CASSLQGNTEAFF.